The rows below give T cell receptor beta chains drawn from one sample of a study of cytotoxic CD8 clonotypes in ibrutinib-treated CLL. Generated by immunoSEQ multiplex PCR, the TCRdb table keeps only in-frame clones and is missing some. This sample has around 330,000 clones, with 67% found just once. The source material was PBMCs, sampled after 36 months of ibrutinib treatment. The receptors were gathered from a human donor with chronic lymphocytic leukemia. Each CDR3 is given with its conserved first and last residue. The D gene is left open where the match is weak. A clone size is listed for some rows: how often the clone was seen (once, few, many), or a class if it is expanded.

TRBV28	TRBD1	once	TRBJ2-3	CASSLPGPDRGPFDTQYF	TGTGCCAGCAGTTTACCCGGACCGGACAGGGGTCCTTTTGATACGCAGTATTTT
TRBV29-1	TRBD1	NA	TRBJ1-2	CSVEDLRQGAFPGPFRGYTF	TGCAGCGTTGAAGATCTCAGACAGGGGGCTTTTCCTGGTCCGTTTCGTGGCTACACCTTC
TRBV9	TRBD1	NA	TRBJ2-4	CASSGSGGIGKNIQYF	TGTGCCAGCAGCGGATCAGGGGGCATCGGCAAAAACATTCAGTACTTC
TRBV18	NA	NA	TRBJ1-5	CASARDQPGLNQPQHF	TGTGCCAGCGCCCGGGACCAACCGGGGCTTAATCAGCCCCAGCATTTT
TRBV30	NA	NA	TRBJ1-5	CAWSVRQPQHF	TGTGCCTGGAGTGTGCGGCAGCCCCAGCATTTT
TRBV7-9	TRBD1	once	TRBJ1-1	CASSFSGGRAEAFF	TGTGCCAGCAGCTTTTCAGGGGGCAGAGCTGAAGCTTTCTTT
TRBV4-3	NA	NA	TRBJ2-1	CASSQSSLGEQFF	TGCGCCAGCAGCCAGAGTTCTCTCGGTGAGCAGTTCTTC
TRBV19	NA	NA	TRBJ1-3	CASSHRQDYSGNTIYF	TGTGCCAGTAGTCACCGACAGGACTACTCTGGAAACACCATATATTTT
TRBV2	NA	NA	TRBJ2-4	CASSEALGTIAKNIQYF	TGTGCCAGCAGTGAAGCGCTTGGCACCATAGCCAAAAACATTCAGTACTTC
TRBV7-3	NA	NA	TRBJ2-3	CASSLTQGIGPDTQYF	TGTGCCAGCAGCTTAACCCAGGGGATCGGCCCAGATACGCAGTATTTT
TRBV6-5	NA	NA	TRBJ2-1	CASSYGQSSYNEQFF	TGTGCCAGCAGTTACGGGCAGAGCTCCTACAATGAGCAGTTCTTC
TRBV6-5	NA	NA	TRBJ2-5	CASSYFAGRRETQYF	TGTGCCAGCAGTTACTTTGCCGGCAGGAGAGAGACCCAGTACTTC
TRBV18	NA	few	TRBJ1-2	CASSPQGTSEYTF	TGTGCCAGCTCACCACAGGGGACGTCCGAATACACCTTC
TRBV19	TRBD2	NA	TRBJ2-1	CASSRRAGLAVSGSYNEQFF	TGTGCCAGTAGTCGGCGTGCGGGACTAGCGGTCTCGGGCTCCTACAATGAGCAGTTCTTC
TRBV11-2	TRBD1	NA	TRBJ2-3	CASRQTYRDRGTDTQYF	TGTGCCAGCAGGCAAACCTACCGGGACAGGGGCACAGATACGCAGTATTTT
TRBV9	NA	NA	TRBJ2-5	CASSGQETQYF	TGTGCCAGCAGCGGCCAAGAGACCCAGTACTTC
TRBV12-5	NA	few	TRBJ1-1	CASGFGYTEAFF	TGTGCTAGTGGTTTTGGTTACACTGAAGCTTTCTTT
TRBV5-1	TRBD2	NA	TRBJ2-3	CASSLEREVDTQYF	TGCGCCAGCAGCTTGGAGCGGGAGGTCGATACGCAGTATTTT
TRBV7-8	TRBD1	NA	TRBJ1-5	CASSSTQGYQPQHF	TGTGCCAGCAGCTCAACACAGGGGTATCAGCCCCAGCATTTT
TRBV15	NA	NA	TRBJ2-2	CATSRDRGLLNTGELFF	TGTGCCACCAGCAGAGATCGCGGGCTACTGAACACCGGGGAGCTGTTTTTT
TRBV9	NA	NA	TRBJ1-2	CASSVGPGHLDGYTF	TGTGCCAGCAGCGTAGGTCCAGGGCATTTAGATGGCTACACCTTC
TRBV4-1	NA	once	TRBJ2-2	CASSQGRLGFANTGELFF	TGCGCCAGCAGCCAAGGGCGGTTAGGATTCGCGAACACCGGGGAGCTGTTTTTT
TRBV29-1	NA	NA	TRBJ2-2	CSVEGVGGHGELFF	TGCAGCGTCGAGGGGGTAGGGGGTCACGGGGAGCTGTTTTTT
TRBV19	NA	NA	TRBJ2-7	CASSAPYKGLREQYF	TGTGCCAGTAGTGCCCCTTATAAGGGGCTAAGGGAGCAGTACTTC
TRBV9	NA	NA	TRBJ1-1	CASSAGALNTEAFF	TGTGCCAGCAGCGCCGGCGCCTTAAACACTGAAGCTTTCTTT
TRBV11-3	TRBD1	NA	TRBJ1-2	CASSAGTGGRYGYTF	TGTGCCAGCAGCGCAGGGACAGGGGGCCGGTATGGCTACACCTTC
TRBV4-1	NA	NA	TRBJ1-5	CASSPQGQGSNQPQHF	TGCGCCAGCAGCCCGCAGGGGCAGGGGAGCAATCAGCCCCAGCATTTT
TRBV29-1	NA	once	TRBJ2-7	CSVESPGTYEQYF	TGCAGCGTTGAATCCCCGGGCACCTACGAGCAGTACTTC
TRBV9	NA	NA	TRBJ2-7	CASSPRGARVYEQYF	TGTGCCAGCAGCCCCCGTGGGGCTAGGGTGTACGAGCAGTACTTC
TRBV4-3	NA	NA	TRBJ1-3	CASSQESSGNTIYF	TGCGCCAGCAGCCAAGAGAGCTCTGGAAACACCATATATTTT